These T cell receptor beta chains were read from a single sample in a study of shared clonotypes between healthy human individuals. The method was immunoSEQ multiplex PCR; TCRdb's version includes in-frame clones alone and lacks a portion of them. The repertoire consists of over a million clones, with approximately 78% occurring once and the leading ten covering 0.5% to 0.65%. Sample: memory CD4+ T cells from PBMCs. Source of these receptors: a man younger than 35 in good health. Some clones in this sample may be carry-over from other donors' samples. Each CDR3 is given with its conserved first and last residue. The order of the fields is V gene, J gene, clone size, D gene, CDR3 DNA, CDR3 protein. A D gene is named only where the DNA matches it firmly. Where a row states a size, it is once, few, many or the class of an expanded clone; other rows omit it.

TRBV6-1	TRBJ2-3	NA	TRBD2	TGTGCCAGCGAGGCGGGAGGATTGTCAGATACGCAGTATTTT	CASEAGGLSDTQYF
TRBV5-1	TRBJ1-4	NA	TRBD1	TGCGCCAGCAGCTTACAGGGGCTCGGAGAAAAACTGTTTTTT	CASSLQGLGEKLFF
TRBV14	TRBJ2-7	few	TRBD1	TGTGCCAGCAGCCGACTCGGACAGGGGACTGCTACAACAGCCTACGAGCAGTACTTC	CASSRLGQGTATTAYEQYF
TRBV5-1	TRBJ1-2	few	TRBD1	TGCGCCAGCAGTGGGACAGGAGACTATGGCTACACCTTC	CASSGTGDYGYTF
TRBV30	TRBJ2-3	NA	NA	TGTGCCTGGAACCTGGGAGAAGATACGCAGTATTTT	CAWNLGEDTQYF
TRBV12-5	TRBJ1-1	NA	NA	TGTGCTAGTGGCCGGGGAGGGGAGACTGAAGCTTTCTTT	CASGRGGETEAFF
TRBV4-1	TRBJ1-1	NA	TRBD1	TGCGCCAGCAGCCACGAAACAGGGGTCAACACTGAAGCTTTCTTT	CASSHETGVNTEAFF
TRBV4-2	TRBJ2-5	NA	TRBD2	TGTGCCAGCAGCCAAGAGGGGACTAGCGGGAGGTGGGAGACCCAGTACTTC	CASSQEGTSGRWETQYF
TRBV5-1	TRBJ1-1	NA	NA	TGCGCCAGCAGCTTTGGGGGACTGAACACTGAAGCTTTCTTT	CASSFGGLNTEAFF
TRBV15	TRBJ2-5	NA	NA	TGTGCCACCAGCAGAGATCCCGACGGCTCACAGTACTTC	CATSRDPDGSQYF
TRBV15	TRBJ2-2	NA	NA	TGTGCCACCAGCAGAGTGGACACCGGGGAGCTGTTTTTT	CATSRVDTGELFF
TRBV11-3	TRBJ1-2	NA	NA	TGTGCCAGCAGCTCCCGACGGTTGAGGGGCTATGGCTACACCTTC	CASSSRRLRGYGYTF
TRBV2	TRBJ2-7	NA	TRBD2	TGTGCCAGCCTTGCGGGAGGCCGTACAGTCTACGAGCAGTACTTC	CASLAGGRTVYEQYF
TRBV18	TRBJ1-2	once	TRBD1	TGTGCCAGCTCACCCATTGACAGGGGCTATGGCTACACCTTC	CASSPIDRGYGYTF
TRBV5-1	TRBJ1-4	NA	NA	TGCGCCAGCAGCTTGGAAGGGTGGAGTGAAAAACTGTTTTTT	CASSLEGWSEKLFF
TRBV6-5	TRBJ1-2	NA	NA	TGTGCCAGCAGTTACTCGGGACGGATTAACTATGGCTACACCTTC	CASSYSGRINYGYTF
TRBV5-1	TRBJ2-2	NA	TRBD1	TGCGCCAGCAGCACCGGGACAGGGGACACCGGGGAGCTGTTTTTT	CASSTGTGDTGELFF
TRBV6-5	TRBJ2-7	NA	NA	TGTGCCAGCAGTTACTCGCGGACTCCGACTTACGAGCAGTACTTC	CASSYSRTPTYEQYF
TRBV7-2	TRBJ2-4	NA	NA	TGTGCCAGCAGCTTAGGATTGGGGGTAAACATTCAGTACTTC	CASSLGLGVNIQYF
TRBV25-1	TRBJ1-5	once	TRBD1	TGTGCCAGCAGTGCCAGCTCAGGGGGGAGAGTTATAAATCAGCCCCAGCATTTT	CASSASSGGRVINQPQHF
TRBV2	TRBJ2-5	NA	NA	TGTGCCAGCACCAGGGCACGCTTCCAAGAGACCCAGTACTTC	CASTRARFQETQYF
TRBV5-5	TRBJ1-2	once	NA	TGTGCCAGCAGCCTAGGGACGGCAAACTATGGCTACACCTTC	CASSLGTANYGYTF
TRBV7-3	TRBJ1-4	NA	NA	TGTGCCAGCAGTTCGTCGGCCGGGGAAAAACTGTTTTTT	CASSSSAGEKLFF
TRBV25-1	TRBJ2-4	once	NA	TGTGCCAGCAGTCGGGCGGGACTCGGTAATTTTGACATTCAGTACTTC	CASSRAGLGNFDIQYF
TRBV2	TRBJ2-1	NA	TRBD2	TGTGCCAGCAGTGAGAGGGCGGGAGGGCGCAATGAGCAGTTCTTC	CASSERAGGRNEQFF
TRBV6-6	TRBJ2-6	NA	TRBD1	TGTGCCAGCAGTTACTCACAGGGGGCTGGGGCCAACGTCCTGACTTTC	CASSYSQGAGANVLTF
TRBV5-6	TRBJ1-1	NA	NA	TGTGCCAGCAGTTGGGACTTGGGCACTGAAGCTTTCTTT	CASSWDLGTEAFF
TRBV28	TRBJ1-5	once	TRBD1	TGTGCCAGCAGTCCGGTGGGACAGGGAAGTCAGCCCCAGCATTTT	CASSPVGQGSQPQHF
TRBV6-5	TRBJ2-3	once	TRBD2	TGTGCCAGCAGTTACTATAGGGCGGGAGGCACAGATACGCAGTATTTT	CASSYYRAGGTDTQYF
TRBV14	TRBJ1-2	NA	NA	TGTGCCAGCAGCCGCTTAAGATTTGGGGGCTACACCTTC	CASSRLRFGGYTF
TRBV7-2	TRBJ2-1	NA	TRBD1	TGTGCCAGCAGCCAAACAGGGGTGACGACCAATGAGCAGTTCTTC	CASSQTGVTTNEQFF
TRBV4-3	TRBJ2-7	NA	TRBD1	TGCGCCAGCAGCCCAACAGGGGGGTCTGGCTACGAGCAGTACTTC	CASSPTGGSGYEQYF
TRBV6-1	TRBJ1-5	NA	NA	TGTGCCAGCAGTGGAGGAGGGGCGTATCAGCCCCAGCATTTT	CASSGGGAYQPQHF
TRBV28	TRBJ2-1	NA	NA	TGTGCCAGCAGTTTAGCTGGCAATGAGCAGTTCTTC	CASSLAGNEQFF
TRBV28	TRBJ1-2	NA	NA	TGTGCCAGCACAGGGACCTATGGCTACACCTTC	CASTGTYGYTF
TRBV2	TRBJ1-3	NA	NA	TGTGCCAGCAGTGACCGGACCCGGGGGCATGGGAACACCATATATTTT	CASSDRTRGHGNTIYF
TRBV9	TRBJ2-3	few	NA	TGTGCCAGCAGCGTAGGGGGTAGCGGTACCACAGATACGCAGTATTTT	CASSVGGSGTTDTQYF
TRBV29-1	TRBJ2-5	NA	NA	TGCAGCGCTCGAAAGGGGGGGCAAGAGACCCAGTACTTC	CSARKGGQETQYF
TRBV5-1	TRBJ2-1	NA	NA	TGCGCCAGCAGCTTGTGGTCCTCTCTTGCGGGAAGAAGCGATGAGCAGTTCTTC	CASSLWSSLAGRSDEQFF
TRBV19	TRBJ2-7	NA	NA	TGTGCCAGTAGTATTGGAAACAGGGCCTACGAGCAGTACTTC	CASSIGNRAYEQYF
TRBV10-1	TRBJ2-7	NA	NA	TGCGCCAGCAGTGAGTCCTCCAGGGGCGGTTACGAGCAGTACTTC	CASSESSRGGYEQYF
TRBV6-5	TRBJ2-7	NA	TRBD1	TGTGCCAGCAACTCCCTGGGACAGGGAAACGAGCAGTACTTC	CASNSLGQGNEQYF
TRBV29-1	TRBJ2-7	NA	TRBD1	TGCAGCGCCCTCGGACAGGGCGACGAGCAGTACTTC	CSALGQGDEQYF
TRBV6-1	TRBJ2-5	NA	TRBD2	TGTGCCAGCAGTGAGTCAAGGGCTAGCGGGAGGCAAGAGACCCAGTACTTC	CASSESRASGRQETQYF
TRBV9	TRBJ1-4	NA	NA	TGTGCCAGCAGCGTAGGTACAGTGGCCAATGAAAAACTGTTTTTT	CASSVGTVANEKLFF
TRBV2	TRBJ2-2	many	NA	TGTGCCAGCAAAGAGAGCGGTATTTACACCGGGGAGCTGTTTTTT	CASKESGIYTGELFF
TRBV10-3	TRBJ2-7	NA	TRBD1	TGTGCCATCAGTGAGTCGATTCCCGGACAGGGATCCTACGAGCAGTACTTC	CAISESIPGQGSYEQYF
TRBV6-5	TRBJ2-7	NA	NA	TGTGCCAGCAGTATGAGTACCGGTCGTCAGTACTTC	CASSMSTGRQYF
TRBV9	TRBJ2-2	few	TRBD1	TGTGCCAGCAGCCCCGGGGGGACAGGGGACGGGGAGCTGTTTTTT	CASSPGGTGDGELFF
TRBV28	TRBJ1-2	NA	TRBD1	TGTGCCAGTTGGAGTCGTGCCGGGACAGGGGGAGTTTATGGCTACACCTTC	CASWSRAGTGGVYGYTF
TRBV9	TRBJ2-7	once	NA	TGTGCCAGCAGCGTAGATTTGGGCCGCGTCGGCGAGCAGTACTTC	CASSVDLGRVGEQYF
TRBV7-8	TRBJ1-2	NA	NA	TGTGCCAGCAGCTTAGCGGGCCGACAGGACTATGGCTACACCTTC	CASSLAGRQDYGYTF
TRBV5-4	TRBJ1-4	NA	NA	TGTGCCAGCAGCTTGGATATTGCACCGAAACTGTTTTTT	CASSLDIAPKLFF